These 7 T cell receptor beta chains were sequenced from one sample in a study of CD8+ T cells in alopecia areata. RNA was extracted and reverse transcribed into cDNA as the sequencing template. Assay: immunoSEQ multiplex PCR; the TCRdb copy retains only in-frame clones and omits some. The table records some 170,000 clones, less than 75% of them present only once. Treatment noted: oral pan-JAK inhibitor, 5-10 mg twice daily. The starting material was CD4+ T cells sorted from blood, obtained between weeks 55 and 70, from a patient treated with tofacitinib. These receptors were collected from a human donor with alopecia areata.

This clone was seen a handful of times. This chain links TRBV29-1 with TRBJ2-2, with 7 bases identical to TRBD1. Germline-derived CDR1 and CDR2 are SQVTM and ANQGSEA. There are 13 residues in the CDR3. V shed 4 bases, J shed 4 bases, and the junction held 3 bases outside the gene matches. For the CDR3, the DNA is TGCAGCGTTGGGACAGGAGGCACCGGGGAGCTGTTTTTT. Translation gives CSVGTGGTGELFF.

V and J are TRBV5-1 and TRBJ2-3; D is unresolved. Germline V CDR1 and CDR2: SGHRS, YFSETQ. Trimming stripped 4 bases from V and 5 bases from J, with 5 bases between. The CDR3 consists of 11 residues. The CDR3 region has the DNA TGCGCCAGCAGCCTTCAAGATACGCAGTATTTT. Residues: CASSLQDTQYF. Full variable domain (remainder filled in from reference TRBV5-1 and TRBJ2-3): KAGVTQTPRYLIKTRGQQVTLSCSPISGHRSVSWYQQTPGQGLQFLFEYFSETQRNKGNFPGRFSGRQFSNSRSEMNVSTLELGDSALYLCASSLQDTQYFGPGTRLTVL.

This clone was observed a few times. The V gene is TRBV6-5, the J gene TRBJ1-5; D remains ambiguous. Germline-derived CDR1 and CDR2 are MNHEY and SVGAGI. Trimming pared 6 bases from V and 3 bases from J, leaving 9 bases between. The CDR3 sequence is 13 residues long. The CDR3 DNA is TGTGCCAGCAGAGGGAGACCCAATCAGCCCCAGCATTTT. This sequence encodes CASRGRPNQPQHF.

The rearrangement joins TRBV25-1 to TRBJ1-1, with D maybe TRBD1 (6 bases). Trimming cost V 5 bases and J 6 bases, with 13 bases left between them. The CDR3 sequence is 13 residues long. The germline gives CDR1 MGHDK, CDR2 SYGVNS. This CDR3 is CASSIQGFAEAFF. CDR3 DNA sequence: TGTGCCAGCAGTATACAGGGTTTCGCTGAAGCTTTCTTT.

The J gene is TRBJ2-3, the V gene TRBV7-2; D gene unclear. The CDR3 has 16 amino acids. Germline V lookup: CDR1 SGHTA, CDR2 FQGNSA. V gave up 5 bases and J gave up 2 bases, with 17 bases separating them. CDR3 region: CASSPGVAVHTDTQYF. The DNA of the CDR3 is TGTGCCAGCAGCCCAGGAGTAGCAGTACACACAGATACGCAGTATTTT.

V gene TRBV6-1 combines with J gene TRBJ2-5; no reliable D call. CDR1 is MNHNS, CDR2 SASEGT, per germline. CDR3 length: 11 amino acids. V was shortened by 3 bases and J by 7 bases, with 6 bases between the two germline ends. CDR3 sequence: CASSDLGTQYF. CDR3 bases: TGTGCCAGCAGTGATCTTGGGACCCAGTACTTC.

This clone has only a few counts. CDR3 sequence (DNA): TGCAGCGTTGAAGATTCAGGGGTCGGCTATGGCTACACCTTC. This translates into CSVEDSGVGYGYTF. This chain links TRBV29-1 with TRBJ1-2; weak D call: TRBD1 (6 bases). The V end lost 0 bases, the J end lost 4 bases, and 12 bases lay between the germline ends. Germline CDR1 reads SQVTM; CDR2 reads ANQGSEA. The CDR3 loop spans 14 amino acids. Full variable domain (outside the CDR3, taken from reference TRBV29-1 and TRBJ1-2): SAVISQKPSRDICQRGTSLTIQCQVDSQVTMMFWYRQQPGQSLTLIATANQGSEATYESGFVIDKFPISRPNLTFSTLTVSNMSPEDSSIYLCSVEDSGVGYGYTFGSGTRLTVV.